This T cell receptor (beta chain) is drawn from a study of blood T cells in healthy people across ages. The count of this clonotype is one. Its matching antigen is unknown. Germline V lookup: CDR1 SNHLY, CDR2 FYNNEI. There are 13 residues in the CDR3. Trimming shortened V by 6 bases and J by 3 bases, and 11 bases separated the two germline ends. Healthy individuals of Caucasian origin from Russia, aged roughly 6 to 90, served as donors. The study, taken as a whole, reports: TCR beta diversity correlated strongly with naive T cell percentage.

Sample-barcoded 5' priming and a J-beta primer mix drove a second PCR of 7 to 11 cycles. A single record per CDR3 protein comes from TCRdb applying MiXCR to the 5' RACE reads. The sample consists of some 710,000 distinct CDR3 sequences, 20% to 25% of them appearing once. The sequence came from a man between 65 and 85 years old in good health. Sample: blood. The chain combines TRBV2 with TRBJ1-2, with a weak D call TRBD1 (5 bases). The CDR3 region has the DNA TGTGCCAGCAGATCAGGGTTTCACTATGGCTACACCTTC. It specifies CASRSGFHYGYTF. The whole variable domain, filled in from reference TRBV2 and TRBJ1-2, reads EPEVTQTPSHQVTQMGQEVILRCVPISNHLYFYWYRQILGQKVEFLVSFYNNEISEKSEIFDDQFSVERPDGSNFTLKIRSTKLEDSAMYFCASRSGFHYGYTFGSGTRLTVV.